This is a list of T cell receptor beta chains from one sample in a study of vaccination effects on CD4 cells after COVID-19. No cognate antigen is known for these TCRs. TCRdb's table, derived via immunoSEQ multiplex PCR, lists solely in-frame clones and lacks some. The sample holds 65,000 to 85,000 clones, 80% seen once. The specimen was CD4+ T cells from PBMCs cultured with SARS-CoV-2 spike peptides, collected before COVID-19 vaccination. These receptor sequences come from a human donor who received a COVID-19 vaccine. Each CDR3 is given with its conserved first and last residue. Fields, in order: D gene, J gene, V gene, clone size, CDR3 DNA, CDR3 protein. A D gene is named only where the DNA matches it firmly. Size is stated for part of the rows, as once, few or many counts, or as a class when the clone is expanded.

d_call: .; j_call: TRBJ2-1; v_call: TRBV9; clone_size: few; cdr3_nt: TGTGCCAGCAGCGCTGACTTCGGCAATGAGCAGTTCTTC; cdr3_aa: CASSADFGNEQFF
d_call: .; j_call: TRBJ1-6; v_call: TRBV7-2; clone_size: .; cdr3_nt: TGTGCCAGCAGCTTGGGGTCCGGGACACTTAATTCACCCCTCCACTTT; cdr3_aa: CASSLGSGTLNSPLHF
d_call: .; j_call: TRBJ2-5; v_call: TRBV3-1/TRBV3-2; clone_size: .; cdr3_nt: TGTGCCAGCAGCCAAACGCCCTCACAGACCCAGTACTTC; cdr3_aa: CASSQTPSQTQYF
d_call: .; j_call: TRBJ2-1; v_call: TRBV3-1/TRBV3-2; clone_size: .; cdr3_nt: TGTGCCAGCAGCCAATTTCAGGACAATGAGCAGTTCTTC; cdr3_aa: CASSQFQDNEQFF
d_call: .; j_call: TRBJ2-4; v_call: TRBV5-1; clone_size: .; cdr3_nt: TGCGCCAGCAGCGCGGGGGCCAAAAACATTCAGTACTTC; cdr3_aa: CASSAGAKNIQYF
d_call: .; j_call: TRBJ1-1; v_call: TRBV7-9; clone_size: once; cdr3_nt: TGTGCCAGCAGCTCCCTTTTGGGTAACACTGAAGCTTTCTTT; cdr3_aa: CASSSLLGNTEAFF
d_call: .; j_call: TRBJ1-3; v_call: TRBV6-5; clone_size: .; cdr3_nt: TGTGCCAGCAGTCCGGGACACCGAAACACCATATATTTT; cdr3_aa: CASSPGHRNTIYF
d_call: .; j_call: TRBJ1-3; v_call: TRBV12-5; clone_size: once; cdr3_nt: TGTGCTAGTGGTCTCCATAACACCATATATTTT; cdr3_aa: CASGLHNTIYF
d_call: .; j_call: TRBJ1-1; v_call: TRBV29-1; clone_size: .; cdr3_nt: TGCAGCGTTGAAGGTCAGGGTTTCACTGAAGCTTTCTTT; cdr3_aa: CSVEGQGFTEAFF
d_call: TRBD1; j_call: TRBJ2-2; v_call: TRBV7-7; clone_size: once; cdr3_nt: TGTGCCAGCAGCTCTAAGACAGGGAGGAACACCGGGGAGCTGTTTTTT; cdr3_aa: CASSSKTGRNTGELFF
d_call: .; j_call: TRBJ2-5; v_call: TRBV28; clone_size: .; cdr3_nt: TGTGCCAGCAGTTTGGGACTGCAAGAGACCCAGTACTTC; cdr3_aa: CASSLGLQETQYF
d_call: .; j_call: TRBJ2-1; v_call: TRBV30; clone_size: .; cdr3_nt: TGTGCCTGGACTAGGGGCAATGAGCAGTTCTTC; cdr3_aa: CAWTRGNEQFF
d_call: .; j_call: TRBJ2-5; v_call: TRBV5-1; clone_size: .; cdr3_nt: TGCGCCAGCAGCTCCCAGGCAGGTCTCCAAGAGACCCAGTACTTC; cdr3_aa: CASSSQAGLQETQYF
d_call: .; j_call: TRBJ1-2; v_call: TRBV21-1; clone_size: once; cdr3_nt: TGTGCCAGCAGAAAACGAGGGGGCGCCGTCTATGGCTACACCTTC; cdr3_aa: CASRKRGGAVYGYTF
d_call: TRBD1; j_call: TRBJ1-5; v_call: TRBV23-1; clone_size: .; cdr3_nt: TGCGCCAGCAGTCCGGACAGGGGGAGTTATCAGCCCCAGCATTTT; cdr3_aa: CASSPDRGSYQPQHF
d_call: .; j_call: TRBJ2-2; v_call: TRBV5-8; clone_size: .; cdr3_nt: TGTGCCAGCAGCTTCTCCCTCGGGGGCACCGGGGAGCTGTTTTTT; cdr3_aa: CASSFSLGGTGELFF
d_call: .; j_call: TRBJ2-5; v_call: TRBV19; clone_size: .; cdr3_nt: TGTGCCAGTAGTAAAAACAGGGACGCACAAGAGACCCAGTACTTC; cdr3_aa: CASSKNRDAQETQYF
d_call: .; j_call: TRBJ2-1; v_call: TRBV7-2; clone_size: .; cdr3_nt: TGTGCCAGCAGTAAGACTAGAAACTCCTACAATGAGCAGTTCTTC; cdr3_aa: CASSKTRNSYNEQFF
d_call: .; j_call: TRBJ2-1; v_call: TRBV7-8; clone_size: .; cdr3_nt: TGTGCCAGCAGCCATACAACCAGTACGGGACTGAGCTCCTACAATGAGCAGTTCTTC; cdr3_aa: CASSHTTSTGLSSYNEQFF
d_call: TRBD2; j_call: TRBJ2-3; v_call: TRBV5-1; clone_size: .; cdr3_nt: TGCGCCAGCAGCTTGGTTGGGACTAGAGCCACAGATACGCAGTATTTT; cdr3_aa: CASSLVGTRATDTQYF
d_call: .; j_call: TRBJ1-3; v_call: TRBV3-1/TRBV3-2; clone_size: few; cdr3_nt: TGTGCCAGCAGTCCTTCCTCTGGAAACACCATATATTTT; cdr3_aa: CASSPSSGNTIYF
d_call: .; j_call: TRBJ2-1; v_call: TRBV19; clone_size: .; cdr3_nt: TGTGCCAGTAGGGGACTGCCGGGCAATGAGCAGTTCTTC; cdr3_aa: CASRGLPGNEQFF
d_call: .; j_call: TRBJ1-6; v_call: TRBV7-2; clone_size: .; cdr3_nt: TGTGCCAGCAGCTTAACGATGAGGGTGCAATCACCCCTCCACTTT; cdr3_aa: CASSLTMRVQSPLHF
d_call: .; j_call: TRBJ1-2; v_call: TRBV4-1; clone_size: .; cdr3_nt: TGCGCCAGCAGCCAAGACCCAGGGACCCTCGCTGGCTACACCTTC; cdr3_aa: CASSQDPGTLAGYTF
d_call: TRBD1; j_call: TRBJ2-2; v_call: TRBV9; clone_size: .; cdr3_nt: TGTGCCAGCAGCGTTACAGGGGGCATCGCCGGGGAGCTGTTTTTT; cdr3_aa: CASSVTGGIAGELFF
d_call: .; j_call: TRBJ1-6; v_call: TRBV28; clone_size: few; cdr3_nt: TGTGCCAGCAGTGGGACCCAGGGAGGGTCACCCCTCCACTTT; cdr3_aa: CASSGTQGGSPLHF
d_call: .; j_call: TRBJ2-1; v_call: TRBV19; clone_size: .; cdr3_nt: TGTGCCAGTAGTACTCCGGGACTCTACAATGAGCAGTTCTTC; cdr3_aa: CASSTPGLYNEQFF
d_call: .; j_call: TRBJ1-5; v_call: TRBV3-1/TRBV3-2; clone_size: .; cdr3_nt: TGTGCCAGCAGCCAAGGGGGTAGCAATCAGCCCCAGCATTTT; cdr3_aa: CASSQGGSNQPQHF
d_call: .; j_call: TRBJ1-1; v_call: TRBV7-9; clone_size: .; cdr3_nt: TGTGCCAGCAGCTTAAGGGGGGTGGCTGAAGCTTTCTTT; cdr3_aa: CASSLRGVAEAFF
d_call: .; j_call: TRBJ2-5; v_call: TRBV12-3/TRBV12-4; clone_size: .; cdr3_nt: TGTGCCAGCACCCACGGGCTCGGTGAGACCCAGTACTTC; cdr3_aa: CASTHGLGETQYF
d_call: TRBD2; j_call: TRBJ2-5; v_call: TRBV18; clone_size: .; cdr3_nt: TGTGCCAGCTCACAAAGGACTAGCGGGGGACCAAGGGAGACCCAGTACTTC; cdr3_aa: CASSQRTSGGPRETQYF
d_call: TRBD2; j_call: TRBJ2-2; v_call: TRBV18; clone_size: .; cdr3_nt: TGTGCCAGCTCACCACAAACTAGCGGGGTGAGCACCGGGGAGCTGTTTTTT; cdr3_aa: CASSPQTSGVSTGELFF
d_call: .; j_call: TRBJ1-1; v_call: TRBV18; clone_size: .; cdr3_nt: TGTGCCAGCTCACCACAGGAGAACACTGAAGCTTTCTTT; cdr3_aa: CASSPQENTEAFF
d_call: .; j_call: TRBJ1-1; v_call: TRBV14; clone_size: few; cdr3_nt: TGTGCCAGCAGCCAAGAATTGAACACTGAAGCTTTCTTT; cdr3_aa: CASSQELNTEAFF
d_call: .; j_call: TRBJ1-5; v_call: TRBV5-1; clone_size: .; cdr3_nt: TGCGCCAGCAGCTTGGGAGGGCGGGATAATCAGCCCCAGCATTTT; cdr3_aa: CASSLGGRDNQPQHF
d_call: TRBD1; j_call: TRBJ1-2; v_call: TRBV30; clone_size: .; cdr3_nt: TGTGCCTGGACGAACCTCAGGGGGCAGGGTGGCTACACCTTC; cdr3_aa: CAWTNLRGQGGYTF
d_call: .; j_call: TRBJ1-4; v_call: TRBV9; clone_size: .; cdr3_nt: TGTGCCAGCAGCGTAGTCGGCCTGGGTGACGAAAAACTGTTTTTT; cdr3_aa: CASSVVGLGDEKLFF
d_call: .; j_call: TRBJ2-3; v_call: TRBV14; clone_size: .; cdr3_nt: TGTGCCAGCAGCCTCCCCGGGCCAGGGGGCACAGATACGCAGTATTTT; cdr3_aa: CASSLPGPGGTDTQYF
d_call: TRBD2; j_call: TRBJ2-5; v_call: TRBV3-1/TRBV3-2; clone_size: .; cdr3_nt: TGTGCCAGCAGCCCGGGACTAGCGGGGGGCCGGGGAGAGACCCAGTACTTC; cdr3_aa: CASSPGLAGGRGETQYF
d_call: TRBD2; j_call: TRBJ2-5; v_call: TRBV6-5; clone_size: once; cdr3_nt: TGTGCCAGCAGTCGGGGGGGGCAGAAGACCCAGTACTTC; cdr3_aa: CASSRGGQKTQYF
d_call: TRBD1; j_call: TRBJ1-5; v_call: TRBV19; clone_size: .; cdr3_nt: TGTGCCAGTAGCGCACTACCGGGACAGGGGACGGGTAGCAATCAGCCCCAGCATTTT; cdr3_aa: CASSALPGQGTGSNQPQHF
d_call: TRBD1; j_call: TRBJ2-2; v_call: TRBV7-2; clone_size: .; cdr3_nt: TGTGCCAGCAGGCGGGGACAGGGTAACACCGGGGAGCTGTTTTTT; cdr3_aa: CASRRGQGNTGELFF